The 10 T cell receptor beta chains in this list originate from one sample, sequenced in a study of cytomegalovirus exposure and HLA in healthy donors. PCR employed 60 Vbeta and 13 Jbeta primers. Assay used: immunoSEQ multiplex PCR; TCRdb lists only in-frame clones, some missing. The sample lists 200,000 to 250,000 clones; around 73% were seen once. Sequenced input: PBMCs. Receptors were obtained from a woman aged 30 to 39 in good health and CMV-seronegative.

The chain carries TRBV10-1 and TRBJ2-3; weak D call: TRBD2 (5 bases). Deletions cut 3 bases from V and 0 bases from J, with 10 bases between. The CDR3 contains 15 residues. Germline V lookup: CDR1 WNHNN, CDR2 SYGVQD (reference sequence). DNA of the CDR3: TGCGCCAGCAGTGAATACGGGGATAGCACAGATACGCAGTATTTT. This gives the protein CASSEYGDSTDTQYF.

The V gene is TRBV29-1, the J gene TRBJ1-2; weak D call: TRBD1 (6 bases). Germline-derived CDR1 and CDR2 are SQVTM and ANQGSEA. V was clipped by 7 bases and J by 8 bases, with 14 bases between them. The CDR3 spans 11 residues. In nucleotides, the CDR3 is TGCAGCGCTGGACAGAGGGAAGGCTACACCTTC. Translating gives CSAGQREGYTF.

This clone was counted a few times. The chain employs TRBV11-2 and TRBJ1-6, with D possibly TRBD1 on 5 matching bases. The CDR3 extends over 15 amino acids. Trimming cost V 2 bases and J 6 bases, with 11 bases left between them. Looked up from germline, CDR1 is SGHAT and CDR2 is FQNNGV. In DNA form, the CDR3 reads TGTGCCAGCAGCTTATTGGGGCAATTTAATTCACCCCTCCACTTT. Translating it yields CASSLLGQFNSPLHF.

This clone was seen more than once but under ten times. The chain joins TRBV5-1 to TRBJ1-2; D is unresolved. Per germline, CDR1 SGHRS and CDR2 YFSETQ. The V end lost 0 bases, the J end lost 2 bases, and 8 bases lay between the germline ends. The CDR3 has 14 residues. The CDR3 DNA reads TGCGCCAGCAGCTTGGCGGCAGCGAACTATGGCTACACCTTC. Protein sequence: CASSLAAANYGYTF.

The gene calls are TRBV4-1 and TRBJ2-7; TRBD1 might be the D (6 bases). The CDR3 contains 15 residues. V was trimmed by 1 base and J by 6 bases, leaving 16 bases between them. The germline V gene has CDR1 MGHRA and CDR2 YSYEKL. Here the CDR3 reads CASSQGRQGSPEQYF. The CDR3 nucleotides read TGCGCCAGCAGCCAAGGTAGGCAGGGGAGTCCCGAGCAGTACTTC.

The chain carries TRBV29-1 and TRBJ2-7; tentative D call: TRBD1 (6 bases). Germline V gene data show CDR1 as SQVTM and CDR2 as ANQGSEA. The CDR3 runs to 13 residues. V lost 6 bases to trimming and J lost 2 bases, with 14 bases between them. The CDR3 DNA is TGCAGCGTCGGCGGGCAGGGGACCTACGAGCAGTACTTC. It yields the protein CSVGGQGTYEQYF.

The chain combines TRBV18 with TRBJ2-7; D possibly corresponds to TRBD1 (5 bases). V gave up 6 bases and J gave up 2 bases, with 11 bases separating them. Germline values: CDR1 KGHSH, CDR2 LQKENI. The CDR3 runs to 13 residues. The CDR3 loop is CASSRTLTYEQYF. DNA for the CDR3: TGTGCCAGCTCCAGGACACTAACCTACGAGCAGTACTTC.

The J gene is TRBJ1-2, the V gene TRBV7-9; D may be TRBD1 (6 bases). In germline, CDR1 is SEHNR, CDR2 FQNEAQ (reference sequence). The CDR3 totals 14 residues. With 4 bases removed from V and 9 bases from J, the gap between germline ends came to 18 bases. For the CDR3, the DNA is TGTGCCAGCAGCTCGACAGGCCGGCAATGGAGCTACACCTTC. Encoded protein: CASSSTGRQWSYTF.

The chain carries TRBV7-8 and TRBJ2-2; 9 bases are shared with TRBD1. CDR3 size: 19 residues. The ends lost 8 bases at V and 4 bases at J; junction bases unmatched: 20. Germline CDR1 reads SGHVS; CDR2 reads FQNEAQ. Written as DNA, the CDR3 is TGTGCCAGCCGCATCCGTTTTGCCTGGACAGGGGCTAGCACCGGGGAGCTGTTTTTT. Amino acids: CASRIRFAWTGASTGELFF.

This clone was detected once. The chain has TRBV5-6 and TRBJ2-7; D may be TRBD2 (6 bases). The CDR3 consists of 14 residues. Trimming took off 2 bases at V and 2 bases at J, with 11 bases between the two ends. Germline V gene sequence: CDR1 SGHDT, CDR2 YYEEEE. CDR3 coding DNA: TGTGCCAGCAGCTTAGGAGGGTACCCCTACGAGCAGTACTTC. Protein product: CASSLGGYPYEQYF.